This is a list of T cell receptor beta chains from one sample in a study of shared clonotypes between healthy human individuals. Repertoires were generated with immunoSEQ multiplex PCR, while TCRdb's copy carries only in-frame clones and drops some. The data hold 98,000 or so clones, with about 63% observed a single time. The sequenced material came from memory CD8+ T cells sorted from blood. Receptors originate from a woman under 40 in good health. CDR3s include the opening cysteine and the closing phenylalanine or tryptophan. The order of the fields is D gene, clone size, V gene, J gene, CDR3 DNA, CDR3 protein. D genes are given only for firm matches. Where a row states a size, it is once, few, many or the class of an expanded clone; other rows omit it.

-	-	TRBV15	TRBJ2-7	TGTGCCACCAGCAATGGAGATTCCTACGAGCAGTACTTC	CATSNGDSYEQYF
-	-	TRBV11-2	TRBJ2-1	TGTGCCAGCAGCTCCTTTACCAGCTGGGATGAGCAGTTCTTC	CASSSFTSWDEQFF
TRBD2	-	TRBV27	TRBJ2-3	TGTGCCAGCAGTTCCGTATTAGCGGGAGTAGATACGCAGTATTTT	CASSSVLAGVDTQYF
TRBD2	-	TRBV29-1	TRBJ2-1	TGCAGCGTTGTCACCATCAAACTAGCGGGAGTCTACAATGAGCAGTTCTTC	CSVVTIKLAGVYNEQFF
-	-	TRBV7-9	TRBJ1-2	TGTGCCAGCAGCTCCGCGGAGGAGGGGCGCGACTATGGCTACACCTTC	CASSSAEEGRDYGYTF
-	-	TRBV27	TRBJ2-1	TGTGCCAGCAGTTTAATCGGCAACTACAATGAGCAGTTCTTC	CASSLIGNYNEQFF
-	-	TRBV5-1	TRBJ2-2	TGCGCCAGCAGCTGGCAGGGCGACACCGGGGAGCTGTTTTTT	CASSWQGDTGELFF
-	-	TRBV18	TRBJ1-1	TGTGCCAGCTCACAGGGGAACACTGAAGCTTTCTTT	CASSQGNTEAFF
-	-	TRBV27	TRBJ1-2	TGTGCCATCACCGGGGGGCTCCCTCAAGGCTGTGGCTACACCTTC	CAITGGLPQGCGYTF
-	-	TRBV15	TRBJ2-7	TGTGCCACCAGCAGAGATGAGTGGTACGGGAACTACGAGCAGTACTTC	CATSRDEWYGNYEQYF
TRBD1	-	TRBV5-1	TRBJ1-2	TGCGCCAGCAGCCGCGCAACAGGGGGCGCAGACTATGGCTACACCTTC	CASSRATGGADYGYTF
-	-	TRBV19	TRBJ1-4	TGTGCCAGCAGCTGGGCAGGCGCTGCAACTAATGAAAAACTGTTTTTT	CASSWAGAATNEKLFF
-	-	TRBV11-2	TRBJ2-1	TGTGCCAGCTATTACGACCGGGACCACTCCTACAATGAGCAGTTCTTC	CASYYDRDHSYNEQFF
-	-	TRBV15	TRBJ2-3	TGTGCCACCAGCAGAGTACGGCTAGCAGACATCACAGATACGCAGTATTTT	CATSRVRLADITDTQYF
-	-	TRBV6-4	TRBJ2-1	TGTGCCAGCAGTGACTCTGGGGAGTCTGGAAATGAGCAGTTCTTC	CASSDSGESGNEQFF
-	once	TRBV27	TRBJ1-5	TGTGCCAGCAGTTTGGGGCAAACTGGGCAGCCCCAGCATTTT	CASSLGQTGQPQHF
-	-	TRBV5-6	TRBJ2-3	TGTGCCAGCAGCTCTAACAGCGGCCACCTCACAGATACGCAGTATTTT	CASSSNSGHLTDTQYF
TRBD1	-	TRBV27	TRBJ1-4	TGTGCCAGCAGTTTAACAGGGGGCGCATCAACTAATGAAAAACTGTTTTTT	CASSLTGGASTNEKLFF
-	-	TRBV5-1	TRBJ1-2	TGCGCCAGCAGCCACTCTACCAACAGGCCCTCAAACTATGGCTACACCTTC	CASSHSTNRPSNYGYTF
TRBD1	-	TRBV7-9	TRBJ1-1	TGTGCCAGCAGCGTTAGACAGGGGAACACTGAAGCTTTCTTT	CASSVRQGNTEAFF
-	-	TRBV4-1	TRBJ2-2	TGCGCCAGCAGAAGGAGGGGGCCGGGCACCGGGGAGCTGTTTTTT	CASRRRGPGTGELFF
-	-	TRBV27	TRBJ2-2	TGTGCCAGCAGTCCCGAGGACAGTCCTACCGGGGAGCTGTTTTTT	CASSPEDSPTGELFF
TRBD2	once	TRBV25-1	TRBJ2-2	TGTGCCAGCAGTGATACAGCGGGAACCAACACCGGGGAGCTGTTTTTT	CASSDTAGTNTGELFF
-	few	TRBV28	TRBJ1-4	TGTGCCAGCAAGACCCGGGACGGGTTAACGAAAGAAAAACTGTTTTTT	CASKTRDGLTKEKLFF
TRBD2	few	TRBV6-1	TRBJ2-1	TGTGCCACTCCTCGGGGGCTAGCGGGAGGTAATGAGCAGTTCTTC	CATPRGLAGGNEQFF
-	-	TRBV27	TRBJ1-5	TGTGCCAGCAGTTTACTCGGGGGCAATCAGCCCCAGCATTTT	CASSLLGGNQPQHF
TRBD2	-	TRBV7-2	TRBJ2-3	TGTGCCAGCAGCTCCCTGGCTTTGGGTAGCGGGAGGGTGACAGATACGCAGTATTTT	CASSSLALGSGRVTDTQYF
-	-	TRBV21-1	TRBJ2-7	TGTGCCAGCAGCAAAGAGGGTCCTTTACTCTCTAGCGGGAGGAACACGACCTACTACGAGCAGTACTTC	CASSKEGPLLSSGRNTTYYEQYF
TRBD1	many	TRBV27	TRBJ2-2	TGTGCCAGCAGGGGGGACAGAAGCACCGGGGAGCTGTTTTTT	CASRGDRSTGELFF
TRBD1	-	TRBV2	TRBJ1-5	TGTGCCAGCTGTACGGGGGGGACAGGGGATACTCAGCCCCAGCATTTT	CASCTGGTGDTQPQHF
-	many	TRBV6-5	TRBJ1-6	TGTGCCAGCAGTTATGGGGGGGAGAATTCACCCCTCCACTTT	CASSYGGENSPLHF
-	-	TRBV5-1	TRBJ2-1	TGCGCCAGCACACCGGACACAAGCTCCTACAATGAGCAGTTCTTC	CASTPDTSSYNEQFF
TRBD1	many	TRBV2	TRBJ2-3	TGTGCCAGCGCGGGACAGGGGATAACAGATACGCAGTATTTT	CASAGQGITDTQYF
-	-	TRBV10-3	TRBJ1-2	TGTGCCATCAGTGAGTCGATTTGGGGGGTGAACTATGGCTACACCTTC	CAISESIWGVNYGYTF
-	-	TRBV9	TRBJ2-5	TGTGCCAGCAGCCCCTCAGGGGTCACGGAGACCCAGTACTTC	CASSPSGVTETQYF
-	-	TRBV6-1	TRBJ2-7	TGTGCCAGCAGTGAGGAGCCTTCTGGTTCCTACGAGCAGTACTTC	CASSEEPSGSYEQYF
-	-	TRBV19	TRBJ2-7	TGTGCCAGTAGTATTGAAAGGGGTTACCACGAGCAGTACTTC	CASSIERGYHEQYF
-	-	TRBV7-9	TRBJ2-2	TGTGCCAGCACCCCTCACCAATACCACGCGAACACCGGGGAGCTGTTTTTT	CASTPHQYHANTGELFF
TRBD2	-	TRBV10-2	TRBJ2-3	TGCGCCAGCAGTCTCCCCGTTTTTCGAGCGGGAGACGCAGATACGCAGTATTTT	CASSLPVFRAGDADTQYF
-	-	TRBV11-2	TRBJ2-7	TGTGCCAGCAGATCCAGGGGCTCCTACGAGCAGTACTTC	CASRSRGSYEQYF
-	-	TRBV28	TRBJ2-3	TGTGCCAGCACCTGGCGAGGGCCCACAGATACGCAGTATTTT	CASTWRGPTDTQYF
-	-	TRBV6-1	TRBJ2-7	TGTGCCAGCAAGGGAGGCCCCTACGAGCAGTACTTC	CASKGGPYEQYF
TRBD2	-	TRBV27	TRBJ2-7	TGTGCCAGCAGTTTACTTAGCGGGACGCCCTACGAGCAGTACTTC	CASSLLSGTPYEQYF
-	once	TRBV1	TRBJ1-3	TGCACCAGCAGCGAAAGGACGGATAGTGGAAACACCATATATTTT	CTSSERTDSGNTIYF
TRBD2	-	TRBV6-1	TRBJ2-1	TGTGCCAGCAGTGAAGTTGGACGGCTAGCGGGGTCCAATGAGCAGTTCTTC	CASSEVGRLAGSNEQFF
-	-	TRBV25-1	TRBJ2-5	TGTGCCGCAACGGGGCGCCAAGAGACCCAGTACTTC	CAATGRQETQYF
-	-	TRBV5-6	TRBJ2-7	TGTGCCAGCAGCTTTGGCAGTACCTACGAGCAGTACTTC	CASSFGSTYEQYF
TRBD2	-	TRBV4-1	TRBJ2-1	TGCGCCAGCAGCCAAGTGCTGTTAGCGGGGGGGGACTGGGCTGAGCAGTTCTTC	CASSQVLLAGGDWAEQFF
-	-	TRBV27	TRBJ2-2	TGTGCCAGCAGTCCCCAGCCTCCGAACACCGGGGAGCTGTTTTTT	CASSPQPPNTGELFF
TRBD2	-	TRBV28	TRBJ2-2	TGTGCCAGCAGTTTCCCTAGCGGGTACACCACCGGGGAGCTGTTTTTT	CASSFPSGYTTGELFF
TRBD1	-	TRBV30	TRBJ1-2	TGTGCCTGGGGTCACAGGGGAGCTAACTATGGCTACACCTTC	CAWGHRGANYGYTF
TRBD2	-	TRBV5-1	TRBJ2-3	TGCGCCAGCAGCTGGACTAGCGGGACGGATACGCAGTATTTT	CASSWTSGTDTQYF
-	-	TRBV5-1	TRBJ2-2	TGCGCCAGCAGCCTACCGACAGGATCGAACACCGGGGAGCTGTTTTTT	CASSLPTGSNTGELFF
-	-	TRBV19	TRBJ1-4	TGTGCCAGTAGTATAGATCGCGAGGCCGACGTCAATGAAAAACTGTTTTTT	CASSIDREADVNEKLFF
-	few	TRBV29-1	TRBJ1-2	TGCAGCGTTGAAGACAGGGGACGGTATGGCTACACCTTC	CSVEDRGRYGYTF